The 5 T cell receptor beta chains below were found in one sample sequenced in a study of blood T cell repertoires in COVID-19. Method: immunoSEQ multiplex PCR; TCRdb's copy keeps in-frame clones and lacks some. This table holds about 410,000 clones, 90% found once. The sequencing input was PBMCs or T cells enriched from blood (not recorded which). The receptors shown here come from a man younger than 30 who had recovered from COVID-19.

This chain links TRBV12-3 or TRBV12-4 with TRBJ1-2; D is ambiguous. With 8 bases removed from V and 5 bases from J, the gap between germline ends came to 9 bases. The CDR3 is made up of 11 amino acids. The CDR3 coding sequence is TGTGCCAGCGGCGCGGGGTATGGCTACACCTTC. It codes for CASGAGYGYTF.

This chain links TRBV2 with TRBJ1-4; TRBD1 matches at 7 bases. Germline CDR1 is SNHLY and CDR2 is FYNNEI. With V trimmed by 6 bases and J by 5 bases, 6 bases remained unmatched. CDR3 length: 14 amino acids. The CDR3 sequence: CASRPGQQNEKLFF. The CDR3 DNA reads as TGTGCCAGCAGACCGGGACAGCAAAATGAAAAACTGTTTTTT. Based on the CDR3 plus reference TRBV2 and TRBJ1-4, the full variable domain is EPEVTQTPSHQVTQMGQEVILRCVPISNHLYFYWYRQILGQKVEFLVSFYNNEISEKSEIFDDQFSVERPDGSNFTLKIRSTKLEDSAMYFCASRPGQQNEKLFFGSGTQLSVL.

The V and J genes are TRBV18 and TRBJ1-3; D remains unclear. Deletions cut 6 bases from V and 1 base from J, with 10 bases between. CDR1 KGHSH and CDR2 LQKENI come from the germline V gene. This CDR3 has 14 amino acids. The CDR3 DNA reads TGTGCCAGCTCCCCCGGGTATTCTGGAAACACCATATATTTT. It yields the protein CASSPGYSGNTIYF.

The chain couples TRBV29-1 to TRBJ2-2; D call uncertain. With 5 bases removed from V and 0 bases from J, the gap between germline ends came to 10 bases. Germline-derived CDR1 and CDR2 are SQVTM and ANQGSEA. This CDR3 contains 14 residues. The CDR3 DNA sequence: TGCAGCGTTAATAGTTTCGCGAACACCGGGGAGCTGTTTTTT. It yields the protein CSVNSFANTGELFF.

This chain connects TRBV3-1 (or the pseudogene TRBV3-2) to TRBJ1-1; maybe TRBD1 (5 bases). V dropped 4 bases and J dropped 4 bases, with 13 bases sitting between them. The CDR3 length is 14 residues. Per germline, CDR1 LGHDT and CDR2 YNNKEL (reference sequence). The DNA of the CDR3 is TGTGCCAGCAGCCCGGCGCAGGGCGGCACTGAAGCTTTCTTT. This translates into CASSPAQGGTEAFF.